The 8 T cell receptor beta chains listed next were all sequenced from one sample in a study of cytomegalovirus exposure and HLA in healthy donors. PCR employed 60 Vbeta and 13 Jbeta primers. Assay used: immunoSEQ multiplex PCR; TCRdb lists only in-frame clones, some missing. The profile covers about 50,000 clones, with roughly 80% appearing a single time and about 3% taken by the ten largest. The sequencing sample was made of PBMCs. The receptors come from a middle-aged woman in good health and CMV-seropositive.

V and J are TRBV7-6 and TRBJ2-3, with TRBD1 matching over 10 bases. This CDR3 comprises 15 residues. CDR1 and CDR2 from the germline V gene are SGHVS and FNYEAQ. Trimming took 5 bases from V and 4 from J; bases not matched to a gene: 6. The CDR3 protein is CASSRGTGVADTQYF. The CDR3 coding sequence is TGTGCCAGCAGCCGCGGGACAGGGGTCGCAGATACGCAGTATTTT. The whole variable domain, remainder taken from reference TRBV7-6 and TRBJ2-3, is GAGVSQSPRYKVTKRGQDVALRCDPISGHVSLYWYRQALGQGPEFLTYFNYEAQQDKSGLPNDRFSAERPEGSISTLTIQRTEQRDSAMYRCASSRGTGVADTQYFGPGTRLTVL.

The rearrangement joins TRBV25-1 to TRBJ2-5; 12 positions agree with TRBD1. The CDR3 contains 15 residues. CDR1 and CDR2 from the germline V gene are MGHDK and SYGVNS. Germline trimming cut 3 bases from V and 4 bases from J; bases unmatched to any gene: 3. The DNA for the CDR3 is TGTGCCAGCAGTGATCCGGGACAGGGGGCAGAGACCCAGTACTTC. This sequence encodes CASSDPGQGAETQYF.

This chain joins TRBV6-6 and TRBJ2-3; 10 bases map to TRBD1. The V gene end was trimmed by 2 bases and the J gene end by 3 bases; junction bases not matched to a gene: 2. This CDR3 spans 15 amino acids. From germline, CDR1 is MNHNY and CDR2 SVGAGI (reference sequence). CDR3 loop: CASSYPGQGTDTQYF. The CDR3 nucleotides are TGTGCCAGCAGTTACCCGGGACAGGGGACAGATACGCAGTATTTT.

The chain's CDR3 is CASRQGRNEQYF. The CDR3 bases are TGTGCCAGCAGACAGGGTCGCAACGAGCAGTACTTC. This chain connects TRBV6-5 to TRBJ2-7; D possibly corresponds to TRBD1 (6 bases). Germline CDR1 MNHEY, CDR2 SVGAGI. V lost 6 bases to trimming and J lost 5 bases, with 11 bases between them. This CDR3 has 12 amino acids.

The chain recombines TRBV28 with TRBJ1-2, with TRBD1 as a possible D gene (6 bases). With 6 bases removed from V and 3 bases from J, the gap between germline ends came to 17 bases. The germline V gene encodes CDR1 MDHEN and CDR2 SYDVKM. The CDR3 is 15 residues long. The CDR3 nucleotides are TGTGCCAGCAGCCCTTACAGGGAACCTTACTATGGCTACACCTTC. This sequence encodes CASSPYREPYYGYTF.

V is TRBV7-2 and J is TRBJ2-2; 7 nucleotides agree with TRBD2. Germline CDR1 is SGHTA and CDR2 is FQGNSA. J lost 4 bases, V lost 1 base, and 3 bases had no gene match. The CDR3 loop spans 15 amino acids. The CDR3, as DNA: TGTGCCAGCAGCTTAGACGGGGGGTCCACCGGGGAGCTGTTTTTT. The encoded protein is CASSLDGGSTGELFF.

This chain connects TRBV4-1 to TRBJ2-3, with 8 bases matching TRBD1. V gave up 2 bases and J gave up 5 bases; unmatched junction bases: 3. There are 14 residues in the CDR3. Germline V gene lookup returns CDR1 MGHRA and CDR2 YSYEKL. The CDR3 DNA sequence: TGCGCCAGCAGCCAATCAGGGGGCCGAGATACGCAGTATTTT. It yields the protein CASSQSGGRDTQYF.

This clone was found once. The V call is TRBV5-4, the J call TRBJ1-4; no reliable D call. The germline gives CDR1 SGHNT, CDR2 YYREEE (reference sequence). V lost 0 bases and J lost 8, with 20 bases in between. The CDR3 has 17 amino acids. The chain's CDR3 is CASSLGGPGSGKEKLFF. DNA of the CDR3: TGTGCCAGCAGCTTGGGAGGGCCTGGATCGGGCAAGGAAAAACTGTTTTTT.